Each of the 29 T cell receptor beta chains below was sequenced from the same sample in a study of T-cell reconstitution after alpha-beta-depleted transplantation in children. A library of TCRbeta sequences, prepared with unique molecular identifiers, was generated. In TCRdb, the PCR reads were re-called with MiXCR into one record per CDR3 protein. The data hold approximately 500,000 distinct CDR3 sequences, with roughly 30% observed a single time. Specimen: PBMCs, collected before TCRalphabeta/CD19-depleted stem cell transplant. These receptors were collected from a boy in the first two years of life with Wiskott-Aldrich syndrome, due to receive a stem cell transplant.

V is TRBV2 and J is TRBJ2-1; a weak D match, TRBD2 (6 bases). The V and J ends lost 0 bases and 0 bases respectively, with 12 bases between them. The V gene's germline CDR1 is SNHLY and CDR2 FYNNEI. The CDR3 is 17 amino acids. The CDR3 DNA follows: TGTGCCAGCAGTGAAGCGACCCGGGGGAGCTCCTACAATGAGCAGTTCTTC. This encodes CASSEATRGSSYNEQFF. The complete variable domain, with remaining parts taken from reference TRBV2 and TRBJ2-1, reads EPEVTQTPSHQVTQMGQEVILRCVPISNHLYFYWYRQILGQKVEFLVSFYNNEISEKSEIFDDQFSVERPDGSNFTLKIRSTKLEDSAMYFCASSEATRGSSYNEQFFGPGTRLTVL.

This clonotype was detected many times. V is TRBV5-1 and J is TRBJ1-1; D gene unclear. The CDR3 length is 13 residues. The ends were cut back, 0 bases at V and 3 bases at J, with 6 bases in the middle. CDR1 and CDR2 from the germline V gene are SGHRS and YFSETQ. The CDR3 bases are TGCGCCAGCAGCTTGGCCGGTGACACTGAAGCTTTCTTT. The encoded protein is CASSLAGDTEAFF.

In its sample, this clonotype was seen a few times. This chain links TRBV21-1 with TRBJ1-2. TRBV21-1 is shown as a pseudogene. This CDR3 spans 10 amino acids. CDR3 loop: CASSRMRYTF. For the CDR3, the DNA is TGTGCCAGCAGCAGGATGCGCTACACCTTC.

V usage is TRBV20-1 and J usage is TRBJ2-3; 10 bases are a match to TRBD2. V lost 5 bases to trimming and J lost 6 bases; unmatched junction nucleotides: 11. This CDR3 spans 15 amino acids. The germline V gene encodes CDR1 DFQATT and CDR2 SNEGSKA (reference sequence). CDR3 DNA: TGCAGTGCTGCGAAATTAGCGGGAGGCCCTGATACGCAGTATTTT. Translated: CSAAKLAGGPDTQYF.

This chain links TRBV25-1 with TRBJ2-3; the match to TRBD2 covers 15 bases. There are 18 residues in the CDR3. The junction had 10 bases not matched to a gene; V was cut back by 1 base and J by 8 bases. Germline V lookup: CDR1 MGHDK, CDR2 SYGVNS. Written as DNA, the CDR3 is TGTGCCAGCAGTGAATTTCGGAGGACTAGCGGGGGGGTCGGTACGCAGTATTTT. Residues: CASSEFRRTSGGVGTQYF.

In its sample, this clonotype was seen a few times. V gene TRBV5-1 combines with J gene TRBJ2-1; 10 bases are a match to TRBD2. V was clipped by 1 base and J by 10 bases; unmatched bases: 20. The CDR3 is made up of 19 amino acids. Germline lookup yields CDR1 SGHRS and CDR2 YFSETQ. In DNA, the CDR3 is TGCGCCAGCAGCTTGTCGGGGAACCCGACTAGCGGGCAAAGAGCAGAGCAGTTCTTC. Amino acid sequence: CASSLSGNPTSGQRAEQFF.

This chain joins TRBV3-1 and TRBJ2-3; tentatively, D is TRBD1 (5 bases). Germline V gives CDR1 LGHDT, CDR2 YNNKEL (reference sequence). There are 13 residues in the CDR3. V was clipped by 4 bases and J by 4 bases, with 9 bases between them. CDR3 protein: CASSRQGSDTQYF. In nucleotides, the CDR3 is TGTGCCAGCAGCCGGCAGGGATCAGATACGCAGTATTTT.

This clonotype was observed a few times. The V call is TRBV5-1, the J call TRBJ1-6; TRBD1 agrees at 9 bases. Trimming took 4 bases from V and 4 from J; bases not matched to a gene: 6. Germline V gives CDR1 SGHRS, CDR2 YFSETQ. The CDR3 is made up of 16 amino acids. The CDR3 loop is CASSLEGQGYNSPLHF. DNA of the CDR3: TGCGCCAGCAGCCTAGAGGGACAGGGATATAATTCACCCCTCCACTTT.

This rearrangement joins TRBV5-1 to TRBJ1-2; no firm D call. Germline V gene data show CDR1 as SGHRS and CDR2 as YFSETQ. V was shortened by 2 bases and J by 5 bases, with 7 bases between the two germline ends. The CDR3 covers 12 residues. The CDR3 here is CASSFVGYGYTF. The CDR3 region has the DNA TGCGCCAGCAGCTTCGTTGGGTATGGCTACACCTTC. Looking up the rest from reference TRBV5-1 and TRBJ1-2 gives the full variable domain: KAGVTQTPRYLIKTRGQQVTLSCSPISGHRSVSWYQQTPGQGLQFLFEYFSETQRNKGNFPGRFSGRQFSNSRSEMNVSTLELGDSALYLCASSFVGYGYTFGSGTRLTVV.

In this sample, this clonotype turned up a few times. V usage is TRBV28 and J usage is TRBJ2-1; 8 positions agree with TRBD2. The ends lost 5 bases at V and 5 bases at J; junction bases unmatched: 8. There are 15 residues in the CDR3. The germline CDR1 and CDR2 sequences are MDHEN and SYDVKM. The CDR3 protein is CASSPGGVINNEQFF. The CDR3 DNA sequence: TGTGCCAGCAGTCCGGGGGGGGTAATAAACAATGAGCAGTTCTTC.

This clonotype occurred a few times. The CDR3 DNA follows: TGTGCCAGCAGTTTGACGACATGGGGATGGACTGAAGCTTTCTTT. It encodes CASSLTTWGWTEAFF. The chain links TRBV12-3 or TRBV12-4 to TRBJ1-1; D remains ambiguous. Trimming left V 3 bases short and J 5 bases short, with 16 bases between. The length of the CDR3 is 15 residues.

This rearrangement joins TRBV10-3 to TRBJ2-7; TRBD2 matches at 8 bases. The length of the CDR3 is 14 residues. The V segment lost 10 bases and the J segment 7 bases; nucleotides outside the gene matches: 15. Germline CDR1 reads ENHRY; CDR2 reads SYGVKD. As DNA, the CDR3 is TGTGCCACAACTAGCGGCAGTGGGGGAGAAGAGCAGTACTTC. This encodes CATTSGSGGEEQYF.

This clonotype was found once. The rearrangement joins TRBV5-1 to TRBJ2-1, with a weak D call TRBD1 (5 bases). Germline loops: CDR1 SGHRS, CDR2 YFSETQ. This CDR3 has 14 residues. Trimming shortened V by 1 base and J by 5 bases, and 10 bases separated the two germline ends. The CDR3 reads CASSLPGRDNEQFF. Here the CDR3 DNA reads TGCGCCAGCAGCTTGCCAGGGCGAGACAATGAGCAGTTCTTC.

This clonotype was counted between two and nine times. The chain is built from TRBV11-2 and TRBJ2-3; 7 bases agree with TRBD2. This CDR3 is 18 amino acids long. Germline values: CDR1 SGHAT, CDR2 FQNNGV. J gave up 3 bases and V 0 bases, and 12 bases lay outside the gene matches. The DNA for the CDR3 is TGTGCCAGCAGCTTAGATGGGACGGGAGGTGGTTATACAGATACGCAGTATTTT. Protein product: CASSLDGTGGGYTDTQYF.

This clonotype was observed a few times. The chain carries TRBV7-9 and TRBJ1-4; unclear D gene. Germline V gene sequence: CDR1 SEHNR, CDR2 FQNEAQ (reference sequence). With 5 bases removed from V and 8 bases from J, the gap between germline ends came to 15 bases. This CDR3 region has 14 residues. This chain's CDR3 is CASSPPGFREKLFF. CDR3 sequence (DNA): TGTGCCAGCAGCCCCCCGGGATTTCGAGAAAAACTGTTTTTT.

The chain links TRBV21-1 to TRBJ1-1. TRBV21-1 is assigned pseudogene status. The CDR3 is 11 residues long. This CDR3 reads CASSKGAEAFF. CDR3 DNA: TGTGCCAGCAGCAAAGGTGCTGAAGCTTTCTTT.

The V gene is TRBV18, the J gene TRBJ2-7; a possible D gene is TRBD2 (5 bases). The CDR3 is 15 amino acids. Per the germline V gene, CDR1 is KGHSH and CDR2 is LQKENI. Between the trimmed V and J ends, which lost 2 bases and 5 bases, there was a span of 16 bases. DNA for the CDR3: TGTGCCAGCTCACCATTTGGACGCGGGTTCGACGAGCAGTACTTC. Translating gives CASSPFGRGFDEQYF. The whole variable domain, remainder taken from reference TRBV18 and TRBJ2-7, is NAGVMQNPRHLVRRRGQEARLRCSPMKGHSHVYWYRQLPEEGLKFMVYLQKENIIDESGMPKERFSAEFPKEGPSILRIQQVVRGDSAAYFCASSPFGRGFDEQYFGPGTRLTVT.

This clonotype came up a few times. The rearrangement joins TRBV7-2 to TRBJ1-1; D call uncertain. The germline CDR1 and CDR2 sequences are SGHTA and FQGNSA. Trimming took 2 bases from V and 0 from J, leaving 10 bases between them. The CDR3 is 15 residues long. The chain's CDR3 is CASSLSSQMNTEAFF. Here the CDR3 DNA reads TGTGCCAGCAGCTTAAGCTCGCAGATGAACACTGAAGCTTTCTTT.

The chain is built from TRBV28 and TRBJ2-1; TRBD2 agrees at 7 bases. CDR3 length: 14 amino acids. Germline V CDR1 and CDR2: MDHEN, SYDVKM. The V and J ends lost 3 bases and 3 bases, in that order; junction bases with no gene match: 2. CDR3 in DNA: TGTGCCAGCAGTTTGCCTAGCGGCTACAATGAGCAGTTCTTC. This sequence encodes CASSLPSGYNEQFF.

The rearrangement joins TRBV20-1 to TRBJ1-2; D may be TRBD1 (5 bases). CDR1 is DFQATT, CDR2 SNEGSKA, per germline (reference sequence). V gave up 6 bases and J gave up 8 bases, with 13 bases separating them. The CDR3 has 11 residues. The DNA of the CDR3 is TGCAGTGCGGGCAGGGTCGACGGCTACACCTTC. Encoded protein: CSAGRVDGYTF.

This clonotype was counted ten times or more. A read error may produce the germline difference seen at one junction end. The chain uses TRBV5-1 and TRBJ1-1; 8 bases are a match to TRBD1. Germline V CDR1 and CDR2: SGHRS, YFSETQ. This CDR3 is built from 14 residues. This CDR3 is CASSFGTGNTEAFF. The CDR3 nucleotides are TGTGCCAGCAGTTTCGGGACAGGGAACACTGAAGCTTTCTTT.

This chain connects TRBV28 to TRBJ2-7; 11 bases align to TRBD2. The length of the CDR3 is 17 residues. Trimming at V came to 5 bases and at J to 4 bases, leaving 13 bases not matched to a gene. Germline CDR1 reads MDHEN; CDR2 reads SYDVKM. The chain's CDR3 is CASSAGSGRAGGYEQYF. The CDR3 bases are TGTGCCAGCAGTGCGGGTAGCGGGAGGGCCGGAGGGTACGAGCAGTACTTC.

The chain links TRBV28 to TRBJ2-1, with D tentatively TRBD1 or TRBD2 (5 bases each). Per germline, CDR1 MDHEN and CDR2 SYDVKM. The CDR3 consists of 15 residues. The ends were cut back, 3 bases at V and 5 bases at J, with 14 bases in the middle. CDR3 region: CASSFVVRGDNEQFF. The DNA of the CDR3 is TGTGCCAGCAGTTTCGTCGTCCGGGGCGACAATGAGCAGTTCTTC.

This chain links TRBV29-1 with TRBJ2-1; TRBD2 matches at 12 bases. V was clipped by 7 bases and J by 3 bases; unmatched bases: 10. The germline V gene has CDR1 SQVTM and CDR2 ANQGSEA. There are 16 residues in the CDR3. Here the CDR3 DNA reads TGCAGCGGACGAACACTAGCGGGAGGTTTCTACAATGAGCAGTTCTTC. This encodes CSGRTLAGGFYNEQFF.

This clonotype was counted between two and nine times. CDR3 DNA sequence: TGCGCCAGCAAGGAGACAGGGACCTACGAGCAGTACTTC. Translated: CASKETGTYEQYF. V and J are TRBV5-1 and TRBJ2-7, with TRBD1 matching over 7 bases. This CDR3 region has 13 residues. Looked up from germline, CDR1 is SGHRS and CDR2 is YFSETQ. After removal of 6 bases from V and 2 bases from J, the junction contained 5 bases not matched to a gene.

In regard to this clonotype: A read error may account for a junction end that differs from germline. V gene TRBV5-5 combines with J gene TRBJ2-1, with a tentative D call TRBD1 (6 bases). Germline CDR1 SGHKS, CDR2 YYEKEE (reference sequence). CDR3 length: 12 residues. The CDR3: CASSLAFGGDIF. The CDR3 region has the DNA TGTGCCAGCAGCTTGGCTTTTGGGGGCGATATCTTC.

The table lists this clonotype with a few counts. The V call is TRBV5-1, the J call TRBJ2-3; D not resolved. There are 12 residues in the CDR3. Trimming took off 5 bases at V and 4 bases at J, with 8 bases between the two ends. The germline V gene has CDR1 SGHRS and CDR2 YFSETQ. CDR3 loop: CASRGYSDTQYF. The CDR3 nucleotides are TGCGCCAGCAGAGGGTACTCAGATACGCAGTATTTT.

V gene TRBV20-1 combines with J gene TRBJ2-4, with TRBD2 matching 7 bases. The V and J ends lost 3 bases and 4 bases, in that order; junction bases with no gene match: 15. CDR3 length: 17 residues. The germline V gene has CDR1 DFQATT and CDR2 SNEGSKA (reference sequence). The DNA for the CDR3 is TGCAGTGCTAGGTTCGCCGGGCTAGCGGAAACTAAAAACATTCAGTACTTC. It yields the protein CSARFAGLAETKNIQYF.

The V call is TRBV12-3 or TRBV12-4, the J call TRBJ1-2; no firm D call. Trimming pared 3 bases from V and 4 bases from J, leaving 12 bases between. The CDR3 is 14 amino acids. The CDR3 reads CASSFQSGSYGYTF. The CDR3, as DNA: TGTGCCAGCAGTTTTCAGTCGGGATCCTATGGCTACACCTTC.